The present entry profiles one T cell receptor (beta chain) with its context. What it recognizes is unknown. Both 60 Vbeta primers and 13 Jbeta primers went into the PCR. The table came from immunoSEQ multiplex PCR; TCRdb's copy has only in-frame clones and leaves some out. The table records roughly 100,000 clones, roughly 82% of them present only once. These data are taken from a study of cytomegalovirus exposure and HLA in healthy donors. There are 14 residues in the CDR3. The germline V gene encodes CDR1 SNHLY and CDR2 FYNNEI. With 11 bases removed from V and 1 base from J, the gap between germline ends came to 17 bases. General study points: According to a later analysis, most TCR beta chains associated with CMV appeared HLA-restricted.

The TCR was taken from a male donor in good health and CMV-seropositive. Sequencing input: PBMCs. V and J are TRBV2 and TRBJ1-1; possibly TRBD1 for D (5 bases). CDR3 loop: CAASRQQENTEAFF. The CDR3 coding sequence is TGTGCCGCAAGTAGACAGCAGGAGAACACTGAAGCTTTCTTT.